A single sample gave rise to the 19 T cell receptor beta chains below, sequenced in a study of identical twins. TCRdb analysed the 5' RACE reads with MiXCR anew, one entry per CDR3 protein. In the table there are 400,000 to 650,000 distinct CDR3 sequences, about 20% of which are singletons. The same sample was also studied in work on T cells expressing NK-cell markers.

What was sequenced was CD4+ T cells sorted from blood. The receptors here all came from a woman aged 18-35 years in good health.

This clonotype was counted only a few times. V gene TRBV4-3 combines with J gene TRBJ2-1, with TRBD1 as a possible D gene (6 bases). The CDR3 extends over 13 amino acids. The V end was cut by 3 bases, the J end by 8 bases, with 11 bases between. Germline V gives CDR1 LGHNA, CDR2 YSLEER. The CDR3 DNA reads as TGCGCCAGCAGCCAGAGAGGGGGTGATGAGCAGTTCTTC. This codes for CASSQRGGDEQFF.

CDR3 DNA sequence: TGTGCCAGCAGTGCGACCCCCCAGCCCCAGCATTTT. This sequence encodes CASSATPQPQHF. The rearrangement uses TRBV6-1 and TRBJ1-5; D not certain. V lost 4 bases to trimming and J lost 7 bases, with 8 bases between them. The CDR3 spans 12 residues. CDR1 and CDR2 from the germline V gene are MNHNS and SASEGT.

This clonotype was seen a handful of times. V gene TRBV27 combines with J gene TRBJ1-1; no firm D call. The V gene's germline CDR1 is MNHEY and CDR2 SMNVEV (reference sequence). This CDR3 is 17 amino acids long. Trimming took off 2 bases at V and 7 bases at J, with 23 bases between the two ends. This chain's CDR3 is CASSLRVKSDSYLEAFF. The DNA of the CDR3 is TGTGCCAGCAGTTTAAGGGTAAAGTCCGACTCGTATCTTGAAGCTTTCTTT.

This clonotype was counted between two and nine times. The chain uses TRBV5-1 and TRBJ2-1, with 9 bases matching TRBD2. Per germline, CDR1 SGHRS and CDR2 YFSETQ. The trim removed 3 bases at V and 6 bases at J, leaving 7 bases unmatched. CDR3 length equals 15 residues. CDR3: CASSSGTSSGNEQFF. As DNA, the CDR3 is TGCGCCAGCAGCTCCGGGACTAGCAGTGGCAATGAGCAGTTCTTC.

The chain employs TRBV10-2 and TRBJ2-1; TRBD1 might be the D (5 bases). The CDR3 spans 15 residues. Trimming took off 3 bases at V and 1 base at J, with 10 bases between the two ends. CDR1 is WSHSY, CDR2 SAAADI, per germline. The CDR3 bases are TGCGCCAGCAGTGAAACAGGAGTATCCTACAATGAGCAGTTCTTC. It codes for CASSETGVSYNEQFF.

This clonotype was counted many times. V is TRBV12-3 or TRBV12-4 and J is TRBJ1-2, with D tentatively TRBD1 (5 bases). CDR3 size: 13 residues. The V end lost 6 bases, the J end lost 3 bases, and 11 bases lay between the germline ends. DNA for the CDR3: TGTGCCAGCAGCTCCCGGGGGGACTATGGCTACACCTTC. Protein product: CASSSRGDYGYTF.

The chain couples TRBV18 to TRBJ2-1; D gene ambiguous. CDR3 length equals 16 residues. V gave up 3 bases and J gave up 3 bases, with 15 bases separating them. Germline lookup yields CDR1 KGHSH and CDR2 LQKENI. The CDR3 region has the DNA TGTGCCAGCTCACCTGACTCGTATGTACTCTACAATGAGCAGTTCTTC. Protein sequence: CASSPDSYVLYNEQFF.

This clonotype was seen a handful of times. This chain joins TRBV30 and TRBJ1-3, with D uncertain. Germline CDR1 GTSNPN, CDR2 SVGIG (reference sequence). The CDR3 is 14 amino acids. The germline V and J ends were trimmed by 0 bases and 1 base, with 7 bases remaining between them. Here the CDR3 DNA reads TGTGCCTGGAGTGTAATAGGTTCTGGAAACACCATATATTTT. Amino acids: CAWSVIGSGNTIYF.

V usage is TRBV2 and J usage is TRBJ2-3, with D perhaps matching TRBD2 (5 bases). The CDR3 is 12 amino acids. V dropped 4 bases and J dropped 6 bases, with 8 bases sitting between them. The germline V gene encodes CDR1 SNHLY and CDR2 FYNNEI. CDR3 protein: CASSVGEDTQYF. The DNA for the CDR3 is TGTGCCAGCAGTGTCGGGGAGGATACGCAGTATTTT.

The chain combines TRBV5-1 with TRBJ2-5, with TRBD2 matching 9 bases. CDR1 and CDR2 from the germline V gene are SGHRS and YFSETQ. The ends lost 3 bases at V and 4 bases at J; junction bases unmatched: 7. The CDR3 loop spans 15 amino acids. The chain's CDR3 is CASSSTGLAIETQYF. DNA for the CDR3: TGCGCCAGCAGCTCGACCGGACTAGCGATAGAGACCCAGTACTTC.

The chain uses TRBV27 and TRBJ1-6, with D uncertain. CDR3 size: 18 residues. Germline V lookup: CDR1 MNHEY, CDR2 SMNVEV (reference sequence). Trimming shortened V by 2 bases and J by 4 bases, and 18 bases separated the two germline ends. CDR3 in DNA: TGTGCCAGCAGTTTAACCATCGGCAGGAGGAATTATAATTCACCCCTCCACTTT. This gives the protein CASSLTIGRRNYNSPLHF.

V and J are TRBV5-1 and TRBJ2-1; TRBD2 might be the D (5 bases). The CDR3 is 16 amino acids. Looked up from germline, CDR1 is SGHRS and CDR2 is YFSETQ. V lost 4 bases to trimming and J lost 0 bases, with 14 bases between them. CDR3 sequence (DNA): TGCGCCAGCAGCCTTACCACTAGGCGCTCCTACAATGAGCAGTTCTTC. It specifies CASSLTTRRSYNEQFF. The variable domain in full, completed from reference TRBV5-1 and TRBJ2-1, reads KAGVTQTPRYLIKTRGQQVTLSCSPISGHRSVSWYQQTPGQGLQFLFEYFSETQRNKGNFPGRFSGRQFSNSRSEMNVSTLELGDSALYLCASSLTTRRSYNEQFFGPGTRLTVL.

V and J are TRBV2 and TRBJ2-5; perhaps TRBD2 as D (5 bases). CDR3 length: 13 residues. Germline assignment: CDR1 SNHLY and CDR2 FYNNEI. Trimming shortened V by 4 bases and J by 7 bases, and 13 bases separated the two germline ends. In DNA form, the CDR3 reads TGTGCCAGCAGTGCTAGCTCGGCGGGGACCCAGTACTTC. This translates into CASSASSAGTQYF.

This clonotype was counted between two and nine times. Just one base apart from a much larger clone, this may be a read error. This chain links TRBV7-2 with TRBJ2-7; 7 bases fit TRBD2. There are 14 residues in the CDR3. The J segment lost 5 bases and the V segment lost 0 bases, leaving 4 bases of the junction unmatched. Germline assignment: CDR1 SGHTA and CDR2 FQGNSA. CDR3 sequence: CASSLAGGPNEQYF. The CDR3, as DNA: TGTGCCAGCAGCTTAGCGGGAGGGCCCAACGAGCAGTACTTC. Supplemented by reference TRBV7-2 and TRBJ2-7, the full variable domain reads GAGVSQSPSNKVTEKGKDVELRCDPISGHTALYWYRQSLGQGLEFLIYFQGNSAPDKSGLPSDRFSAERTGGSVSTLTIQRTQQEDSAVYLCASSLAGGPNEQYFGPGTRLTVT.

J is TRBJ2-5 and V is TRBV20-1; D remains ambiguous. The CDR3 has 12 amino acids. V was trimmed by 3 bases and J by 5 bases, leaving 10 bases between them. The germline V gene has CDR1 DFQATT and CDR2 SNEGSKA (reference sequence). This CDR3 is CSARRSGETQYF. CDR3 nucleotides: TGCAGTGCTAGGCGGAGTGGGGAGACCCAGTACTTC.

The J gene is TRBJ2-1, the V gene TRBV7-9; 9 bases are shared with TRBD1. Trimming cost V 5 bases and J 5 bases; bases outside gene matches: 13. The CDR3 loop spans 17 amino acids. Looked up from germline, CDR1 is SEHNR and CDR2 is FQNEAQ (reference sequence). The CDR3 spells CASSRPGQGGRDNEQFF. CDR3 bases: TGTGCCAGCAGCAGGCCGGGACAGGGTGGTCGTGACAATGAGCAGTTCTTC.

This clonotype was counted ten times or more. V is TRBV15 and J is TRBJ2-5; 9 bases are a match to TRBD1. Germline V gene sequence: CDR1 LNHNV, CDR2 YYDKDF (reference sequence). V was pared by 4 bases and J by 5 bases, with 5 bases of the junction left unmatched. CDR3 length equals 14 residues. The CDR3 sequence is CATSNRGHGETQYF. CDR3 coding DNA: TGTGCCACCAGCAACAGGGGGCATGGTGAGACCCAGTACTTC.

The chain has TRBV15 and TRBJ2-7, with D possibly TRBD2 on 5 matching bases. CDR3 length: 13 residues. CDR1 is LNHNV, CDR2 YYDKDF, per germline (reference sequence). Trimming pared 4 bases from V and 4 bases from J, leaving 11 bases between. CDR3: CATSKNRGYEQYF. In DNA, the CDR3 is TGTGCCACCAGCAAAAATCGGGGATACGAGCAGTACTTC.

The V call is TRBV4-3, the J call TRBJ2-1, with a weak D call TRBD2 (6 bases). The CDR3 totals 15 residues. The germline V gene encodes CDR1 LGHNA and CDR2 YSLEER. V shed 1 base and J shed 2 bases, with 9 bases lying between them. The CDR3 nucleotides are TGCGCCAGCAGCCAAGCGGGAGAGACCTACAATGAGCAGTTCTTC. As protein: CASSQAGETYNEQFF.